This T cell receptor (beta chain) was sequenced in a study of blood T cell repertoires in COVID-19. About the research overall: Sources were T cells, B-cell-depleted T cells, or PBMCs; the material itself was cDNA or gDNA.

Authors' processing steps: Estimates of nucleated cell counts were drawn from the amplification of reference gene primers. The data were produced by immunoSEQ multiplex PCR, yet TCRdb's version contains in-frame clones alone and is incomplete. That table supplies the V and J calls and clone size; D and trimming were determined from the DNA. The sample shows some 180,000 clones, around 85% of them seen only once. Seattle cases were enrolled at active infection and followed longitudinally. Germline CDR1 is SGHTS and CDR2 is YDEGEE. This CDR3 is built from 13 residues. With V trimmed by 4 bases and J by 9 bases, 5 bases remained unmatched.

What was sequenced was peripheral blood. The chain joins TRBV5-8 to TRBJ2-1; 9 nucleotides line up with TRBD1. This receptor was obtained from a woman over 75 with COVID-19, enrolled during active disease. The CDR3 is CASSRDRDFEQFF. For the CDR3, the DNA is TGTGCCAGCAGCCGGGACAGGGACTTTGAGCAGTTCTTC.